This TCR beta chain was identified during a study of CD8 T cells in Susac syndrome. TCR beta sequencing covered blood CD8+ and CD4+ T cells. TEMRA cells were FACS-enriched, and CD8+ and CD4+ T cells were isolated negatively. An input of about 0.45 to 1 ug of RNA was subjected to reverse transcription using random hexamers. Across 54 Vbeta and 13 Jbeta, TCR beta CDR3 was amplified with immunoSEQ multiplex PCR. MiXCR, run by TCRdb on the immunoSEQ multiplex PCR reads, gives a single entry per CDR3 protein. Of hundreds of thousands of distinct CDR3 sequences listed, 93% were seen once; the top ten hold 0.065% to 0.08%. CDR1 is MNHEY and CDR2 is SVGAGI in the germline V gene. This CDR3 contains 15 residues. The ends lost 5 bases at V and 7 bases at J; junction bases unmatched: 8.

The specimen sequenced was CD4+ T cells from PBMCs. The clonotype comes from a human donor with multiple sclerosis. This chain uses TRBV6-5 with TRBJ1-4, with 9 bases lining up with TRBD1. The CDR3 here is CASSTGGQGGEKLFF. The CDR3 DNA reads TGTGCCAGCAGTACTGGGGGACAGGGAGGTGAAAAACTGTTTTTT.